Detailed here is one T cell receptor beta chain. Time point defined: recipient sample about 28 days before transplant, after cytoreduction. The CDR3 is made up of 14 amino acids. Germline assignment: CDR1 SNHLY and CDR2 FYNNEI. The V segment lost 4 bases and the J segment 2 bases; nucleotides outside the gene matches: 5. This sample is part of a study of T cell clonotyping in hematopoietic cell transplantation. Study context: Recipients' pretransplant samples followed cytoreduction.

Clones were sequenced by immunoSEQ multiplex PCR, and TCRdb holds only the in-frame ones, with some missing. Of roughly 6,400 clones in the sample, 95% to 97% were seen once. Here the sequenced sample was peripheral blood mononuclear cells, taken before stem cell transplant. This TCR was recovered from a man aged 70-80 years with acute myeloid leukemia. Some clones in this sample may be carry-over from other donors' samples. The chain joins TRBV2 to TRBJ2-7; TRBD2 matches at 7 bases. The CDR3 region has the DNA TGTGCCAGCAGTGGAGAGGGAGGGCCCTACGAGCAGTACTTC. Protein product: CASSGEGGPYEQYF.